A single sample is the source of the 8 T cell receptor beta chains below, sequenced in a study of blood T cell repertoires in COVID-19 (dated by TCRdb to 2020 to 2021). Library preparation was by the immunoSEQ multiplex PCR assay. TCRdb provides this immuneACCESS table in a form limited to in-frame rearrangements. Some clones are lacking; in checked studies, under half of them reflect an unresolved V gene, and why the rest are absent is not known. The sample contains about 200,000 clones, roughly 76% of them found a single time. Jointly, the top ten make up 5.1% of the sample. Sample: peripheral blood. These receptors all come from a human donor in a cohort sampled during active COVID-19.

A single count supports this clone. This chain uses TRBV7-2 with TRBJ2-7, with D perhaps TRBD2 (6 bases). Trimming stripped 2 bases from V and 5 bases from J, with 10 bases between. Germline V CDR1 and CDR2: SGHTA, FQGNSA. The CDR3 spans 13 residues. The CDR3 protein is CASSLMRDHEQYF. DNA of the CDR3: TGTGCCAGCAGCTTAATGCGGGACCACGAGCAGTACTTC.

The rearrangement joins TRBV5-6 to TRBJ2-3; TRBD2 is a possible D gene (5 bases). Trimming took 3 bases from V and 4 from J, leaving 18 bases between them. The CDR3 loop spans 16 amino acids. CDR1 is SGHDT and CDR2 is YYEEEE in the germline V gene. The CDR3 sequence is CASSSSPLMEADTQYF. CDR3 sequence (DNA): TGTGCCAGCAGCTCCTCTCCTCTCATGGAGGCAGATACGCAGTATTTT.

The genes are TRBV7-2 and TRBJ2-1; 12 bases fit TRBD2. The CDR3 contains 15 residues. With V trimmed by 1 base and J by 9 bases, 4 bases remained unmatched. The germline V gene has CDR1 SGHTA and CDR2 FQGNSA. DNA of the CDR3: TGTGCCAGCAGCTTAGAGACTAGCGGGAGTAGTGAGCAGTTCTTC. This gives the protein CASSLETSGSSEQFF.

This clone appeared a few times. The chain couples TRBV18 to TRBJ2-3; TRBD2 matches at 8 bases. The ends lost 5 bases at V and 2 bases at J; junction bases unmatched: 6. This CDR3 has 15 amino acids. CDR1 is KGHSH and CDR2 is LQKENI in the germline V gene. CDR3 DNA sequence: TGTGCCAGCTCAAAGACGGGAGGGCCCACAGATACGCAGTATTTT. It specifies CASSKTGGPTDTQYF.

The chain couples TRBV28 to TRBJ2-7; TRBD1 agrees at 9 bases. Germline V gene data show CDR1 as MDHEN and CDR2 as SYDVKM. This CDR3 region has 16 residues. Trimming at V came to 5 bases and at J to 1 base, leaving 9 bases not matched to a gene. The CDR3 loop is CASSPPPGQGSYEQYF. CDR3 sequence (DNA): TGTGCCAGCAGTCCCCCCCCGGGACAGGGATCCTACGAGCAGTACTTC.

This clone was counted a single time. The V gene is TRBV7-2, the J gene TRBJ2-2, with 14 nucleotides matching TRBD2. V dropped 5 bases and J dropped 7; count of bases not matched to a gene: 6. CDR3 length: 16 residues. Germline assignment: CDR1 SGHTA and CDR2 FQGNSA. The CDR3 region has the DNA TGTGCCAGCAGCCCACGGACTAGCGGGAGGCACGGGGAGCTGTTTTTT. As protein: CASSPRTSGRHGELFF.

This clone was detected only once. The gene calls are TRBV24-1 and TRBJ1-2, with D possibly being TRBD1 (6 bases). V was shortened by 7 bases and J by 1 base, with 9 bases between the two germline ends. The CDR3 contains 13 residues. Looked up from germline, CDR1 is KGHDR and CDR2 is SFDVKD. For the CDR3, the DNA is TGTGCCACCAGCCAGGACAGTAACTATGGCTACACCTTC. Translation gives CATSQDSNYGYTF.

The V call is TRBV19, the J call TRBJ1-1; weak D call: TRBD1 (5 bases). Germline V gene data show CDR1 as LNHDA and CDR2 as SQIVND (reference sequence). V shed 2 bases and J shed 4 bases, with 11 bases lying between them. The CDR3 is made up of 14 amino acids. This chain's CDR3 is CASSIMATATEAFF. The CDR3, as DNA: TGTGCCAGTAGTATAATGGCGACAGCCACTGAAGCTTTCTTT.